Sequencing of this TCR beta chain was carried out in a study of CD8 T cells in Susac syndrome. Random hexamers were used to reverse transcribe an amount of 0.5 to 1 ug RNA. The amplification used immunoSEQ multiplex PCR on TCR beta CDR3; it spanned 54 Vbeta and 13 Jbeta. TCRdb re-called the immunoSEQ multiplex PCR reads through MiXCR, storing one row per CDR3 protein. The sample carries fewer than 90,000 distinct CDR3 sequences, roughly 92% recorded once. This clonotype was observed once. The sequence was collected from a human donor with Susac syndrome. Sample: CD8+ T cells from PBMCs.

As DNA, the CDR3 is TGCGCCAGCAGCGGCCTGTTGGGACGGTCTAGAGAGCAGTTCTTC. This sequence encodes CASSGLLGRSREQFF. The gene calls are TRBV4-1 and TRBJ2-1, with D possibly called TRBD1 or TRBD2 (5 bases each). Trimming left V 5 bases short and J 10 bases short, with 21 bases between. This CDR3 spans 15 amino acids. Germline lookup yields CDR1 MGHRA and CDR2 YSYEKL.